This TCR beta chain was retrieved from a study of blood T cell repertoires in COVID-19. Using immunoSEQ multiplex PCR, the repertoire was profiled, and TCRdb retains in-frame clones only, with some absent. The table shows 200,000 to 250,000 clones, with 88% occurring only once. Individuals in the exposed group had encountered a COVID-19 case within 2 weeks preceding study entry. Looked up from germline, CDR1 is GTSNPN and CDR2 is SVGIG (reference sequence). CDR3 size: 12 residues. V was cut by 1 base and J by 10 bases, with 11 bases left in between. The J gene is TRBJ2-1, the V gene TRBV30; no definite D call. Input material: PBMCs or T cells enriched from blood (not recorded which). This clonotype was obtained from a woman between 25 and 40 years old who had been exposed to COVID-19. The CDR3 loop reads CAWSATSAEQFF. In DNA form, the CDR3 reads TGTGCCTGGAGTGCAACCAGTGCCGAGCAGTTCTTC. Together with reference TRBV30 and TRBJ2-1, the CDR3 gives the full variable domain: SQTIHQWPATLVQPVGSPLSLECTVEGTSNPNLYWYRQAAGRGLQLLFYSVGIGQISSEVPQNLSASRPQDRQFILSSKKLLLSDSGFYLCAWSATSAEQFFGPGTRLTVL.